Here is one T cell receptor (beta chain) with its context. This entry comes from a study of blood T cell repertoires in COVID-19. Sequenced by immunoSEQ multiplex PCR; TCRdb stores in-frame clones only, minus some. The sample includes 170,000 or so clones, 88% of them seen just once. This CDR3 is built from 13 residues. The V gene's germline CDR1 is MNHEY and CDR2 SMNVEV (reference sequence). The V and J ends lost 3 bases and 6 bases respectively, with 11 bases between them. The rearrangement joins TRBV27 to TRBJ1-2, with D perhaps TRBD1 (5 bases). This TCR derives from a woman aged 18 to 35 who had recovered from COVID-19. Source material: PBMCs or T cells enriched from blood (not recorded which). The CDR3 region has the DNA TGTGCCAGCAGTTTTCCGGGGGGAAATGGCTACACCTTC. This translates into CASSFPGGNGYTF.